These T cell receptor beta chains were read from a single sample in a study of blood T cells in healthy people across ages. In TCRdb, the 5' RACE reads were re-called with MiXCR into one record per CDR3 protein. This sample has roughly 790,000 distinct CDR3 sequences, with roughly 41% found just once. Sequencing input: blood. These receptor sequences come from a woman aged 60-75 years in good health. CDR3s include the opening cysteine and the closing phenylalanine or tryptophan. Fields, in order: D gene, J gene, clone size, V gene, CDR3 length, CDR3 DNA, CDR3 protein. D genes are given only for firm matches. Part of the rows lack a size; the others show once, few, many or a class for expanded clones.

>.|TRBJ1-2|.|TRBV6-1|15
TGTGCCAGCAGTGTTGCGACAGATTCCAACTCTGGCTACACCTTC
CASSVATDSNSGYTF
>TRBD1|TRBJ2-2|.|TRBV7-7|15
TGTGCCAGCAGGAAGGGACAGGGGGCGATCGGGGAGCTGTTTTTT
CASRKGQGAIGELFF
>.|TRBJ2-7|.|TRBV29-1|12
TGCAGCGCTATGGGTAGACCATACGAGCAGTACTTC
CSAMGRPYEQYF
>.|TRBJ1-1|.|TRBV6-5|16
TGTGCCAGCAGTTACACGCGGTCAGGGGCGAACACTGAAGCTTTCTTT
CASSYTRSGANTEAFF
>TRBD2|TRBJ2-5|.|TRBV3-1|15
TGTGCCAGCAGCCACCCTTCGGGGGGAATCTTTAGTTTGTACTTC
CASSHPSGGIFSLYF
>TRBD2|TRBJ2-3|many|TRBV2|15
TGTGCCAGCAGTGTCGGGGGGAATCCTGCGGATACGCAGTATTTT
CASSVGGNPADTQYF
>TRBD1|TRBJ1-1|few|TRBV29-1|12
TGCAGCGTGAGACAGGGCGGAACTGAAGCTTTCTTT
CSVRQGGTEAFF
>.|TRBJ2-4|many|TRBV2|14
TGTGCCAGCAGTGAAAGAAACAGTGAAAACATTCAGTACTTC
CASSERNSENIQYF
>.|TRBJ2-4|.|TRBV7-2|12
TGTGCCAGCAGCTTGAGTCAAAACATTCAGTACTTC
CASSLSQNIQYF
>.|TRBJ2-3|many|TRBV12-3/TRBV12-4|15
TGTGCCAGCAGTTCCTTAGGGGCAGTCACAGATACGCAGTATTTT
CASSSLGAVTDTQYF
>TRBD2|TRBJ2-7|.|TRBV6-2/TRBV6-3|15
TGTGCCAGCAAGCGGGAGGGCCGCTCCTACAATGAGCAGTACTTC
CASKREGRSYNEQYF
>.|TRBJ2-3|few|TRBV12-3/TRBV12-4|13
TGTGCCAGCAGGGGGAGTGGGACAGATACGCAGTATTTT
CASRGSGTDTQYF
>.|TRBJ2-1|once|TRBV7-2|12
TGTGCCAGCAGCGACACACGGACAGAGCAGTTCTTC
CASSDTRTEQFF
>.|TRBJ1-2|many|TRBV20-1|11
TGCAGTGCTAGAGGGTCCTATGGCTACACCTTC
CSARGSYGYTF
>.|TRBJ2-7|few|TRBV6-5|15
TGTGCCAGCAGTCGAACCTCCGGTCCTCCCTACGAGCAGTACTTC
CASSRTSGPPYEQYF
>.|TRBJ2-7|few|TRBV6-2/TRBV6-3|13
TGTGCCAGCAGACCCGGACCTGCGGGGGAGCAGTACTTC
CASRPGPAGEQYF
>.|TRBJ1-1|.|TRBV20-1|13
TGCAGTGCTAGAGGTCAGCACCACACTGAAGCTTTCTTT
CSARGQHHTEAFF
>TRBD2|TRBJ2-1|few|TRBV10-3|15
TGTGCCATCAGTGAAACTAGCGGGGAATGGAATGAGCAGTTCTTC
CAISETSGEWNEQFF
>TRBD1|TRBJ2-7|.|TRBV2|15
TGTGCCAGCAGGGAAGGGACAGGGGGCCCCTACGAGCAGTACTTC
CASREGTGGPYEQYF
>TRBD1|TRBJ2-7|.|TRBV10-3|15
TGTGCCATCAGTGAGTCTTTCGACAGGGGAGCCGAGCAGTACTTC
CAISESFDRGAEQYF
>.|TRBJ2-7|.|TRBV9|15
TGTGCCAGCAGCGTTGGGGGGGCTAATGCTTACGAGCAGTACTTC
CASSVGGANAYEQYF
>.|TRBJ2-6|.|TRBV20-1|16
TGCAGTGCGCCCGTTCAGGGGTCGGCTGGGGCCAACGTCCTGACTTTC
CSAPVQGSAGANVLTF
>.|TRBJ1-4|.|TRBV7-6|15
TGTGCCAGCAACGACAATGCAGGGAGAAGCGGAAAACTGTTTTTT
CASNDNAGRSGKLFF
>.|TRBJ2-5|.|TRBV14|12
TGTGCCAGCAGTCATTCGCGAGAGACCCAGTACTTC
CASSHSRETQYF
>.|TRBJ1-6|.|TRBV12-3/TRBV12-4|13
TGTGCCAGCACCCGTAGGGAAGAATCACCCCTCCACTTT
CASTRREESPLHF
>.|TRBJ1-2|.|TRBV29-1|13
TGCAGCGTTGCAAGAGAGGTCGACTATGGCTACACCTTC
CSVAREVDYGYTF
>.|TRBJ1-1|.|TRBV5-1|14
TGCGCCAGCAGCTTGGGGGCCCGGGATGGTGGTGGTTTCTTT
CASSLGARDGGGFF
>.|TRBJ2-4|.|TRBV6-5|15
TGTGCCAGCAGTTACGGTCCCATCCTAGCCCATGAGCAGTACTTC
CASSYGPILAHEQYF
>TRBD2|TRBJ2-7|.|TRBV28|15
TGTGCCAGCAGTGTCAGGGGACTAGTTTTCTACGAGCAGTACTTC
CASSVRGLVFYEQYF
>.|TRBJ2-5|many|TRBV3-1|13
TGTGCCAGCAGCCAAGGAAACCAAGAGACCCAGTACTTC
CASSQGNQETQYF
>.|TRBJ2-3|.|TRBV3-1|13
TGTGCCAGCAGCCAAGTAGGGAGCCTTACGCAGTATTTT
CASSQVGSLTQYF
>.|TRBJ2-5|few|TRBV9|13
TGTGCCAGCAGCGTAGTACTTGGGGAGACCCAGTACTTC
CASSVVLGETQYF
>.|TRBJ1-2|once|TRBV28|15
TGTGCCAGCAGCCCGTACCGGGGTGGCAGCTATGGCTACACCTTC
CASSPYRGGSYGYTF
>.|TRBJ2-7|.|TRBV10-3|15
TGTGCCATCAGTGACGAGGACTCCTTAACCTACGAGCAGTACTTC
CAISDEDSLTYEQYF
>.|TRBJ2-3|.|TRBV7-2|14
TGTACCAGCAGCTTAGAAGGGACCTATTATACGCAGTATTTT
CTSSLEGTYYTQYF
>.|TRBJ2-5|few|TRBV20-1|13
TGCAGTGCTAGAGATCCGAGGGCTGAGACCCAGTACTTC
CSARDPRAETQYF
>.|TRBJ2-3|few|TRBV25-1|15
TGTGCCAGCAGTGACTGGGACATTACGGGAGATACGCAGTATTTT
CASSDWDITGDTQYF
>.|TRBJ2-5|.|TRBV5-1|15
TGCGCCAGCAGCTTGATGGGACAGACTAGCGAGACCCAGTACTTC
CASSLMGQTSETQYF
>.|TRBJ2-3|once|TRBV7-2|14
TGTGCCAGCAGCTTAATCCGAAAAGGAGATACGCAGTATTTT
CASSLIRKGDTQYF
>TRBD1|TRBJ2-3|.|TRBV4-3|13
TGCGCCAGCAGCCAAAGACAGGGAGATACGCAGTATTTT
CASSQRQGDTQYF
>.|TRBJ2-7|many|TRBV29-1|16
TGCAGCGTTGAAAGCCCGGACGCGGTAGGAGCCTACGAGCAGTACTTC
CSVESPDAVGAYEQYF
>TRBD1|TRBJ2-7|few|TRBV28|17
TGTGCCAGCAGTATCACGGTAGCGACAGGGGTGGGATACGAGCAGTACTTC
CASSITVATGVGYEQYF
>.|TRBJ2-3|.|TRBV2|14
TGTGCCAGCAGTGGGACTCCCCGGCGCGATACGCAGTATTTT
CASSGTPRRDTQYF
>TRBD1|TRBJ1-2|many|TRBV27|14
TGTGCCAGCAGTTACAGGGGGGGAAACTATGGCTACACCTTC
CASSYRGGNYGYTF
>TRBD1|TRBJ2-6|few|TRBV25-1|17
TGTGCCAGCGGAACAGGGGGCATGAACGCTGGGGCCAACGTCCTGACTTTC
CASGTGGMNAGANVLTF
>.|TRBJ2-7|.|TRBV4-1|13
TGCGCCAGCAGCCAAGGTCGTGAGAACGAGCAGTACTTC
CASSQGRENEQYF